This TCR beta chain was found in a study of beta chain features in type 1 diabetes (dated by TCRdb to 2017 to 2018). Some background on the complete study: No differences in mean age, gender distribution, total cell number or subset yield were found between patients and healthy donors. A total of approximately 110,000,000 sorted cells were examined across all samples, and a strong correlation was observed between cell number per subset and RNA yield. In the study, TCRB repertoires of sorted circulating CD4+ T cell subsets from recently diagnosed type 1 diabetes patients were compared with those of matched healthy donors. Regulatory and stem cell-like memory subsets were isolated from only 8 patients and roughly 8 healthy donors, whereas naive and central memory subsets came from all 30 or so donors.

This clone showed up just a few times. The target of this receptor is not known. Per-base qualities were not stored, and no clone one base away is much larger. What the research found in general, with its limitations: Shorter templates might have been favored by PCR, but patient and control samples were amplified and corrected together, so both groups would have been affected equally by any skew. Naive, central memory and regulatory TCRB repertoires appeared to be more similar among patients than among healthy donors. Only small numbers of individuals were included in the HLA sub-analyses, which left unresolved whether HLA type had any influence on TCRB rearrangement. A moderate but significant shortening of TCRB CDR3 length was observed in type 1 diabetes patients in all four CD4+ subsets. Because cDNA was sequenced instead of genomic DNA, activated cells with high expression could be over-represented, although the groups did not differ in activation or CD3 levels. At VDJ recombination sites, type 1 diabetes patients had fewer insertions and more deleted nucleotides, which implies abnormalities in thymic rearrangement.

All of the isolated RNA was reverse transcribed with the High Capacity cDNA Reverse Transcription Kit, so expressed TCRB transcripts were sequenced. Deep immunoSEQ sequencing was performed on naive, central memory and regulatory T cell samples, with an average of roughly 3.3 million total reads per sample. After sorted cells were lysed in RLT buffer, RNA was extracted with DNase-treated RNeasy Micro or Mini kits, with the choice depending on cell number. Each cell subset was processed on its own to prevent cross-contamination, while patient and healthy donor samples were processed together. Using the immunoSEQ multiplex PCR, TCRB sequences were amplified from cDNA into 87-bp fragments spanning the CDR3 region. The amplicons were sequenced using the Illumina HiSeq platform. The original pipeline was this. Synthetic template baselines were used to correct PCR bias computationally, reads within Hamming distance 2 were collapsed together, and singletons that could not be merged were discarded. Reads were aligned to IMGT to assign V, D and J genes, CDR3 length, and insertions or deletions at six rearrangement sites. Within each subset, clonotype counts were normalized to sorted cell number, and only after that were true diversity and Gini coefficients computed with the tcR R package. The overlap coefficient, calculated on TCRB nucleotide sequences, was used to quantify repertoire sharing. TCRdb carries this immuneACCESS record with in-frame sequences only. Its versions omit some clonotypes, under half of them owing to an unresolved V gene in the studies checked, with the rest unexplained. That table furnishes V, J and clone size, whereas the DNA furnished D and trimming. Across this sample there are about 160,000 clones, with roughly 8% seen only once. About 0.9% of the sample is taken by the ten largest.

The CDR3 holds 12 amino acids from the cysteine to the phenylalanine. The retained sequence is limited to the CDR3, 36 bases, with the frame set at the first base. Each donor gave one peripheral blood draw, roughly 120 mL on average, collected into heparinised tubes. A BD FACSAria II was used to sort naive, central memory, regulatory and stem cell-like memory CD4+ T cells with a panel that included CD45RO, CCR7, CD25, CD127, CD95 and CD27. Every sorted population had a purity above 98%. PBMCs were isolated right away by Lymphoprep density gradient centrifugation and were stained directly, without culture. To minimize batch effects, samples were stained and sorted in pairs, one healthy donor with one patient per experiment.

The rearranged chain carries TRBV21-1 and TRBJ1-1; the table's D call TRBD1 went unverified against the DNA. TRBV21-1 is a documented pseudogene. Sequenced material: central memory CD4+ T cells from blood. The clonotype comes from a woman aged 40 to 50 with type 1 diabetes. The base sequence is TGTGCCAGCATCCAGGGGAACACTGAAGCTTTCTTT. Translated, this is CASIQGNTEAFF.